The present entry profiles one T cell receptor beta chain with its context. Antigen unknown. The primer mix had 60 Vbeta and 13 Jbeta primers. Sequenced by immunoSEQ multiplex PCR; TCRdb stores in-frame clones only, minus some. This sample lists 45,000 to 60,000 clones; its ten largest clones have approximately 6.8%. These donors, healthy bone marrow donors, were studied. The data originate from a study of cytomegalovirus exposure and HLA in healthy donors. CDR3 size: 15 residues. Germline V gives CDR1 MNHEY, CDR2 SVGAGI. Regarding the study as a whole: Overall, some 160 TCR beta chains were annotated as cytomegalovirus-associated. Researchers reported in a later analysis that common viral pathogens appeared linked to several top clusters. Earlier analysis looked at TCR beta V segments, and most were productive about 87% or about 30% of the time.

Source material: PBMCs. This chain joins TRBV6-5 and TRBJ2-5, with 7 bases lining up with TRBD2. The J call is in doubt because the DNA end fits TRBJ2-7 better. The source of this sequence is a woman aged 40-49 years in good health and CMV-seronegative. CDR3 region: CASSTSGTATYEQYF. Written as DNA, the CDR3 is TGTGCCAGCAGTACCAGCGGGACCGCCACCTACGAGCAGTACTTC.